This TCR beta chain originates from a study of T cells after yellow fever vaccination. Study outcomes and limitations: The study found a weaker secondary response that peaked faster, day 5 versus 15.

V lost 0 bases, J lost 7 bases, and 9 bases stayed unmatched. Germline V lookup: CDR1 MNHEY, CDR2 SMNVEV (reference sequence). The CDR3 loop spans 16 amino acids. This clonotype was picked up many times. Its antigen remains unidentified. TCRdb reprocessed the 5' RACE reads with MiXCR, giving one entry per CDR3 protein. The sample holds 400,000 or so distinct CDR3 sequences, around 6.5% seen once. The sample was PBMCs, taken 5 days after the yellow fever booster vaccination. The chain is built from TRBV27 and TRBJ2-7, with 10 bases identical to TRBD2. The source is a man between 25 and 39 years old who received the YFV17D yellow fever vaccine. The CDR3 sequence: CASSLSRASGSIEQYF. The CDR3 bases are TGTGCCAGCAGTTTATCGCGGGCTAGCGGGAGTATAGAGCAGTACTTC.